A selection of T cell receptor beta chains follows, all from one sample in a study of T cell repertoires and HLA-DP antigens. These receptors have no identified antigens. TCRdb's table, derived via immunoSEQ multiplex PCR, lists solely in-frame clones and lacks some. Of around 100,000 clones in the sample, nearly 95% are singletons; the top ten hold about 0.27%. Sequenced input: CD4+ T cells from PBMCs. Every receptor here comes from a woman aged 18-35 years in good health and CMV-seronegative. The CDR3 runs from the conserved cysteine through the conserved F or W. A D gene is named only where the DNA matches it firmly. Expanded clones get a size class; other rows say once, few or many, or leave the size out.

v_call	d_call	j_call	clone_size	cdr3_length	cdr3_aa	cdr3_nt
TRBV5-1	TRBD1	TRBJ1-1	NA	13	CASSGRQGPGAFF	TGCGCCAGCAGCGGAAGACAGGGTCCAGGGGCTTTCTTT
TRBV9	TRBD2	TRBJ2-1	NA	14	CASSSRTSGDEQFF	TGTGCCAGCAGCTCCCGGACTAGCGGGGATGAGCAGTTCTTC
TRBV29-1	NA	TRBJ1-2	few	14	CSVDYGSANYGYTF	TGCAGCGTTGATTACGGCTCAGCTAACTATGGCTACACCTTC
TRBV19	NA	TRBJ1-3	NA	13	CASKAFSGNTIYF	TGTGCCAGTAAGGCGTTCTCTGGAAACACCATATATTTT
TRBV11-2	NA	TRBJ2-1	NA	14	CASSPRSSRNEQFF	TGTGCCAGCAGCCCCCGTAGTAGCAGAAATGAGCAGTTCTTC
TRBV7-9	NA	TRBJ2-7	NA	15	CASSSAGQSSYEQYF	TGTGCCAGCAGCTCCGCGGGACAGAGCTCCTACGAGCAGTACTTC
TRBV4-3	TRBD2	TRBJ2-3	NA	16	CASSQDRSGGADTQYF	TGCGCCAGCAGCCAAGATCGTAGCGGGGGGGCAGATACGCAGTATTTT
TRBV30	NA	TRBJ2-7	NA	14	CAWSVGGNSYEQYF	TGTGCCTGGAGTGTCGGAGGAAACTCCTACGAGCAGTACTTC
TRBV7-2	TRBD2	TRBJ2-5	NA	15	CASSLALAGEETQYF	TGTGCCAGCAGCTTAGCACTAGCGGGGGAAGAGACCCAGTACTTC
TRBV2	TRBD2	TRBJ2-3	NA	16	CASRGLAGVLTDTQYF	TGTGCCAGCAGGGGACTAGCGGGGGTCCTCACAGATACGCAGTATTTT
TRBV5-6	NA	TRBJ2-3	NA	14	CASSLGAITDTQYF	TGTGCCAGCAGCTTAGGGGCCATCACAGATACGCAGTATTTT
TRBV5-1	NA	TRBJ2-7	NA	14	CASSPDLGVREQYF	TGCGCCAGCAGCCCTGATTTGGGGGTGCGGGAGCAGTACTTC
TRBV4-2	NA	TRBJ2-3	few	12	CASSQLTDTQYF	TGTGCCAGCAGCCAACTCACAGATACGCAGTATTTT
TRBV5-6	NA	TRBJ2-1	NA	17	CASSLYWGYNSYNEQFF	TGTGCCAGCAGCCTCTATTGGGGCTACAATTCCTACAATGAGCAGTTCTTC
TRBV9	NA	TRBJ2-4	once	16	CASSVEPFLAKNIQYF	TGTGCCAGCAGCGTAGAGCCGTTTCTAGCCAAAAACATTCAGTACTTC
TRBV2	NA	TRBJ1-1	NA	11	CASSPRREAFF	TGTGCCAGCAGCCCTCGCAGAGAAGCTTTCTTT
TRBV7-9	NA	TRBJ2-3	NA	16	CASSLGRPEGTDTQYF	TGTGCCAGCAGCTTAGGGCGCCCTGAGGGGACAGATACGCAGTATTTT
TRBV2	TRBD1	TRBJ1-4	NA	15	CASRADRVGTEKLFF	TGTGCCAGCAGAGCAGACAGGGTCGGGACTGAAAAACTGTTTTTT
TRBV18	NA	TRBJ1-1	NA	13	CASSTQKNTEAFF	TGTGCCAGCTCAACCCAAAAGAACACTGAAGCTTTCTTT
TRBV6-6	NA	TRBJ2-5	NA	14	CASSYGGSGETQYF	TGTGCCAGCAGTTATGGCGGGTCCGGGGAGACCCAGTACTTC
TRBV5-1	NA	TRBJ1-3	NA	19	CASSLAVGRTSEGGNTIYF	TGCGCCAGCAGCTTGGCGGTTGGCAGAACCTCGGAGGGTGGAAACACCATATATTTT
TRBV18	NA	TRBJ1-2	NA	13	CASSPDNNYGYTF	TGTGCCAGCTCACCAGACAACAACTATGGCTACACCTTC